A selection of T cell receptor beta chains follows, all from one sample in a study of cytomegalovirus exposure and HLA in healthy donors. Data came from immunoSEQ multiplex PCR; TCRdb stores just in-frame clones and leaves some out. The sample contains fewer than 95,000 clones, roughly 73% of which appear only once. Sequenced input: PBMCs. The source of these receptors is a woman between 40 and 55 years old in good health and CMV-seropositive. The CDR3 runs from the conserved cysteine through the conserved F or W. A D gene is named only where the DNA matches it firmly. For some rows the clone size is stated as once, few or many, or as a class when expanded; others skip it.

j_call v_call d_call clone_size cdr3_nt cdr3_aa
TRBJ2-7 TRBV7-2 TRBD2 . TGTGCCAGCAGCACCGGACTAGCGGGAGGGGTCGTTTCCTACGAGCAGTACTTC CASSTGLAGGVVSYEQYF
TRBJ2-7 TRBV27 . few TGTGCCAGCAGTCCGGACAGCACCTACGAGCAGTACTTC CASSPDSTYEQYF
TRBJ2-5 TRBV27 . . TGTGCCAGCAGTTTGGAGGGGCGCACGGAGACCCAGTACTTC CASSLEGRTETQYF
TRBJ2-3 TRBV19 . . TGTGCCAGTAGTATACAGCGATCTAGCACAGATACGCAGTATTTT CASSIQRSSTDTQYF
TRBJ1-5 TRBV12-5 . . TGTGCTAGTGGTCTCTCCGGGGGTAGCAATCAGCCCCAGCATTTT CASGLSGGSNQPQHF
TRBJ2-7 TRBV13 TRBD1 . TGTGCCAGCAGCTCACCCTCCGGACAGGCCTACGAGCAGTACTTC CASSSPSGQAYEQYF
TRBJ1-4 TRBV30 . . TGTGCCTGGAGTGTACGTCGGGGGGAAAAACTGTTTTTT CAWSVRRGEKLFF
TRBJ2-7 TRBV6-5 TRBD1 few TGTGCCAGCAGTGGACAGGGCTACGAGCAGTACTTC CASSGQGYEQYF
TRBJ2-7 TRBV7-6 TRBD2 . TGTGCCGGCAGCTTAGCGGGAGTCTACGAGCAGTACTTC CAGSLAGVYEQYF
TRBJ1-5 TRBV2 . . TGTGCCAGCAGTGACTTGGGAGGTCCGGCTCAGCCCCAGCATTTT CASSDLGGPAQPQHF
TRBJ2-1 TRBV19 TRBD2 . TGTGCCAGTAGTCCAACCTCCGGGACTAGCGGCCACAATGAGCAGTTCTTC CASSPTSGTSGHNEQFF
TRBJ2-3 TRBV15 . . TGTGCCACCAGCAGTACGGTTAGCACAGATACGCAGTATTTT CATSSTVSTDTQYF
TRBJ1-5 TRBV7-9 . . TGTGCCAGCAGCTTGGGGGGGGGATTCGTCCAGCATTTT CASSLGGGFVQHF
TRBJ1-5 TRBV19 . . TGTGCCAGTAGTATTGGGAGTCAGCCCCAGCATTTT CASSIGSQPQHF
TRBJ2-7 TRBV25-1 . . TGTGCCAGCAGTGAATCAACAGTTTCCTACGAGCAGTACTTC CASSESTVSYEQYF
TRBJ2-5 TRBV9 . . TGTGCCAGCAGCGCAACCCACCTAGAAGAGACCCAGTACTTC CASSATHLEETQYF
TRBJ2-3 TRBV6-1 . . TGTGCCAGCACCAAATCAAGACAGAACACAGATACGCAGTATTTT CASTKSRQNTDTQYF
TRBJ1-2 TRBV12-5 . . TGTGCGTCCTCACAGGGCTATGGCTACACCTTC CASSQGYGYTF
TRBJ1-4 TRBV25-1 . . TGTGCCAGCAGTGAAGGGCCAGACCTGGATGATGAAAAACTGTTTTTT CASSEGPDLDDEKLFF
TRBJ2-1 TRBV13 TRBD2 . TGTGCCAGCAGCGGGACTAGCGGGGGGGCCCTAGAGTACAATGAGCAGTTCTTC CASSGTSGGALEYNEQFF
TRBJ1-2 TRBV6-5 TRBD1 once TGTGCCAGCACCACCAGGGGGATCAACTATGGCTACACCTTC CASTTRGINYGYTF
TRBJ2-7 TRBV28 TRBD1 . TGTGCCAGCAGTGGGACAGGGATCTCCTACGAGCAGTACTTC CASSGTGISYEQYF
TRBJ2-3 TRBV10-3 . . TGTGCCACCGGGAGAGATACGCAGTATTTT CATGRDTQYF
TRBJ2-3 TRBV5-1 TRBD2 . TGCGCCAGCAGCCCTCGCGCTAGCGGGGGTGTCTCAGATACGCAGTATTTT CASSPRASGGVSDTQYF
TRBJ1-6 TRBV6-5 . . TGTGCCAGCAGTTACGGAGGGCCTCTTTCCCTCCACTTT CASSYGGPLSLHF
TRBJ1-5 TRBV5-1 TRBD1 . TGCGCCAGCAGCTCGACAGGGGGTCTTCGTCAGCCCCAGCATTTT CASSSTGGLRQPQHF
TRBJ2-3 TRBV7-2 TRBD1 . TGTGCCAGCAGCTTGGGGACAGGGTTGAGAGATACGCAGTATTTT CASSLGTGLRDTQYF
TRBJ2-1 TRBV19 TRBD2 . TGTGCCAGTAGTGCTAGCGGGGGGTACAATGAGCAGTTCTTC CASSASGGYNEQFF
TRBJ1-1 TRBV4-1 TRBD1 . TGCGCCAGCAGCCAAGACCGACAGGGTGTGAGGGCTTTCTTT CASSQDRQGVRAFF
TRBJ2-7 TRBV7-6 . . TGTGCCAGCAGCTTAGGAGGGATCTACGAGCAGTACTTC CASSLGGIYEQYF